The 22 T cell receptor beta chains below were found in one sample sequenced in a study of neurological immune-mediated disorders. TCRdb analysed the 5' RACE reads with MiXCR anew, one entry per CDR3 protein. The sample consists of more than 15,000 distinct CDR3 sequences, roughly 14% of them appearing once. Sequenced sample: PBMCs. All receptors derive from a man aged 55 to 70 with HTLV-1-associated myelopathy (HAM/TSP).

DNA for the CDR3: TGTGCCAGCTCACCACCAGGGCGGAACACTGAAGCTTTCTTT. Protein sequence: CASSPPGRNTEAFF. The chain links TRBV18 to TRBJ1-1; D is undetermined. The CDR3 loop spans 14 amino acids. V was clipped by 0 bases and J by 1 base, with 6 bases between them. CDR1 is KGHSH, CDR2 LQKENI, per germline.

Notes on this clonotype: Mismatch with germline at one junction end may stem from a read error. The chain joins TRBV5-6 to TRBJ2-2; 9 nucleotides agree with TRBD1. From germline, CDR1 is SGHDT and CDR2 YYEEEE. The CDR3 is made up of 19 amino acids. The CDR3 nucleotides are TGTGCCAGCACCCAAGCTTATGACAGGGGGGCCGCGAACACCCGGGAGCTGTTTTTT. It translates to CASTQAYDRGAANTRELFF.

The table lists this clonotype with many counts. V and J are TRBV5-1 and TRBJ2-6, with D perhaps assigned TRBD1 or TRBD2 (5 bases each). This CDR3 comprises 18 residues. Trimming removed 0 bases at V and 1 base at J, with 14 bases between. Germline V gene sequence: CDR1 SGHRS, CDR2 YFSETQ. CDR3 residues: CASSLGGTDSSGANVLTF. The CDR3 DNA reads as TGCGCCAGCAGCTTGGGAGGGACCGACTCTTCTGGGGCCAACGTCCTGACTTTC.

This clonotype was observed at least ten times. The V call is TRBV24-1, the J call TRBJ2-3; TRBD1 matches at 9 bases. V was clipped by 2 bases and J by 1 base; unmatched bases: 3. This CDR3 is built from 16 residues. The germline V gene encodes CDR1 KGHDR and CDR2 SFDVKD. The CDR3 protein is CATSDWGQGGTDTQYF. The CDR3 nucleotides read TGTGCCACCAGTGATTGGGGACAGGGAGGCACAGATACGCAGTATTTT.

The rearrangement links TRBV14 to TRBJ1-1, with D hard to call. V was trimmed by 2 bases and J by 6 bases, leaving 4 bases between them. CDR3 length equals 11 residues. Germline-derived CDR1 and CDR2 are SGHDN and FVKESK. CDR3 sequence (DNA): TGTGCCAGCAGCCAATATGCTGAAGCTTTCTTT. Encoded protein: CASSQYAEAFF.

This sequence joins TRBV10-1 and TRBJ1-2, with 8 bases aligning to TRBD1. CDR3 length equals 12 residues. The V gene's germline CDR1 is WNHNN and CDR2 SYGVQD (reference sequence). Trimming cost V 6 bases and J 6 bases; bases outside gene matches: 3. CDR3 region: CASRDRVHGYTF. For the CDR3, the DNA is TGCGCCAGCAGGGACAGGGTGCATGGCTACACCTTC.

This clonotype rates as medium-sized. As DNA, the CDR3 is TGCAGTGCTACAACAGGGGGCGAGGGCACTGAAGCTTTCTTT. Its translation: CSATTGGEGTEAFF. The V gene is TRBV20-1, the J gene TRBJ1-1, with 9 bases that match TRBD1. The trim removed 4 bases at V and 4 bases at J, leaving 7 bases unmatched. The CDR3 extends over 14 amino acids. CDR1 and CDR2 from the germline V gene are DFQATT and SNEGSKA (reference sequence).

The chain employs TRBV5-6 and TRBJ1-4, with TRBD1 identical over 8 bases. Germline-derived CDR1 and CDR2 are SGHDT and YYEEEE. The CDR3 is 16 amino acids. Germline trimming cut 4 bases from V and 2 bases from J; bases unmatched to any gene: 7. The chain's CDR3 is CASSLLQGDTNEKLFF. CDR3 sequence (DNA): TGTGCCAGCAGCCTACTACAGGGGGACACTAATGAAAAACTGTTTTTT.

This clonotype has a count of ten or more. As DNA, the CDR3 is TGTGCCAGCAGCCTGGGACTAGCGGGGGCTGGGGAGACAGATACGCAGTATTTT. This translates into CASSLGLAGAGETDTQYF. The V call is TRBV6-6, the J call TRBJ2-3; 14 nucleotides match TRBD2. V was pared by 6 bases and J by 3 bases, with 11 bases of the junction left unmatched. Per the germline V gene, CDR1 is MNHNY and CDR2 is SVGAGI (reference sequence). The CDR3 sequence is 18 residues long.

This clonotype is medium-sized. The chain has TRBV4-2 and TRBJ1-3; D is perhaps TRBD1 (5 bases). CDR1 and CDR2 from the germline V gene are LGHNA and YNFKEQ. V lost 1 base to trimming and J lost 4 bases, with 11 bases between them. The CDR3 length is 15 residues. CDR3 loop: CASSQVTGAGNTIYF. CDR3 DNA: TGTGCCAGCAGCCAAGTTACAGGAGCCGGAAACACCATATATTTT.

This clonotype has ten or more counts. V usage is TRBV5-1 and J usage is TRBJ2-3; D remains unclear. Germline lookup yields CDR1 SGHRS and CDR2 YFSETQ. CDR3 length: 13 residues. The V end was cut by 4 bases, the J end by 3 bases, with 9 bases between. In nucleotides, the CDR3 is TGCGCCAGCAGCCCGCTACCTACAGATACGCAGTATTTT. This sequence encodes CASSPLPTDTQYF.

This clonotype was counted ten times or more. The chain couples TRBV10-3 to TRBJ1-5; the D gene is possibly TRBD1 (6 bases). The germline gives CDR1 ENHRY, CDR2 SYGVKD. The CDR3 runs 16 residues. V was cut by 2 bases and J by 3 bases, with 14 bases left in between. CDR3: CAISENSQGYNQPQHF. The CDR3 DNA reads TGTGCCATCAGTGAGAATAGTCAGGGGTACAATCAGCCCCAGCATTTT.

This clonotype was picked up many times. V gene TRBV18 combines with J gene TRBJ1-3; 8 bases agree with TRBD1. CDR3 length: 13 residues. Trimming took 7 bases from V and 7 from J; bases not matched to a gene: 6. CDR1 is KGHSH and CDR2 is LQKENI in the germline V gene. This CDR3 reads CASFDRGRNTIYF. DNA for the CDR3: TGTGCCAGCTTCGACAGGGGCAGGAACACCATATATTTT.

This clonotype is labeled medium-sized. The CDR3 spells CASSLGGASNTEAFF. The CDR3 DNA sequence: TGTGCCAGCAGCTTAGGGGGGGCTAGCAACACTGAAGCTTTCTTT. This chain connects TRBV7-9 to TRBJ1-1; weak D call: TRBD1 (6 bases). V lost 1 base and J lost 2, with 11 bases in between. Germline CDR1 reads SEHNR; CDR2 reads FQNEAQ (reference sequence). This CDR3 contains 15 residues. Based on the CDR3 plus reference TRBV7-9 and TRBJ1-1, the full variable domain is DTGVSQNPRHKITKRGQNVTFRCDPISEHNRLYWYRQTLGQGPEFLTYFQNEAQLEKSRLLSDRFSAERPKGSFSTLEIQRTEQGDSAMYLCASSLGGASNTEAFFGQGTRLTVV.

With respect to this clonotype: Sequence at one end of the junction differs from germline and may be a read error. V usage is TRBV5-6 and J usage is TRBJ2-7, with D hard to call. Germline V CDR1 and CDR2: SGHDT, YYEEEE. This CDR3 is built from 13 residues. CDR3 DNA sequence: TGTGCCATCAGCTTGGTATGCAGCTACGAGCAGTACTTC. Translation: CAISLVCSYEQYF.

The chain couples TRBV6-6 to TRBJ2-7; D not resolved. The germline V gene has CDR1 MNHNY and CDR2 SVGAGI (reference sequence). With 2 bases removed from V and 3 bases from J, the gap between germline ends came to 8 bases. The CDR3 has 13 residues. In DNA form, the CDR3 reads TGTGCCAGCAGTTACGGAACAGACTACGAGCAGTACTTC. Its protein product is CASSYGTDYEQYF.

The sample holds many counts of this clonotype. The chain has TRBV3-1 and TRBJ1-2; D unresolved. This CDR3 has 14 amino acids. V lost 2 bases to trimming and J lost 6 bases, with 13 bases between them. Germline lookup yields CDR1 LGHDT and CDR2 YNNKEL (reference sequence). This CDR3 reads CASSQLSGGNGYTF. The DNA of the CDR3 is TGTGCCAGCAGCCAACTGTCGGGAGGAAATGGCTACACCTTC.

This chain links TRBV5-5 with TRBJ1-2; 7 bases agree with TRBD1. The V and J ends lost 6 bases and 8 bases, in that order; junction bases with no gene match: 13. CDR3 length: 14 amino acids. The germline V gene has CDR1 SGHKS and CDR2 YYEKEE (reference sequence). CDR3 in DNA: TGTGCCAGCACCCTAACAGGGGAGTTAGCCGGCTACACCTTC. Translating it yields CASTLTGELAGYTF.

This clonotype was detected ten times or more. V and J are TRBV3-1 and TRBJ1-1, with unresolved D. V was trimmed by 4 bases and J by 1 base, leaving 7 bases between them. Germline CDR1 is LGHDT and CDR2 is YNNKEL (reference sequence). The CDR3 is 13 residues long. The CDR3 DNA is TGTGCCAGCAGCCGTAAGACGAACACTGAAGCTTTCTTT. Protein sequence: CASSRKTNTEAFF.

This clonotype was recorded many times. A single base separates this from a much larger clone, so it may be a read error. This chain uses TRBV20-1 with TRBJ1-2; D is unclear. CDR3 length: 14 amino acids. The germline CDR1 and CDR2 sequences are DFQATT and SNEGSKA (reference sequence). Trimming removed 3 bases from V and 6 bases from J, with 17 bases in between. CDR3 DNA sequence: TGCAGTGCTAGGCGGGCGGGAACGAACCATGGCTACACCTTC. This translates into CSARRAGTNHGYTF.

In this sample, this clonotype turned up many times. This chain links TRBV4-3 with TRBJ2-7; TRBD2 matches 9 bases. Germline V lookup: CDR1 LGHNA, CDR2 YSLEER. CDR3 size: 16 residues. V gave up 1 base and J gave up 3 bases; unmatched junction bases: 7. CDR3 bases: TGCGCCAGCAGCCAAGTAGGGGGCGGGGGGGGCTACGAGCAGTACTTC. Encoded protein: CASSQVGGGGGYEQYF.

This clonotype has ten or more counts. V usage is TRBV7-2 and J usage is TRBJ2-3; 12 nucleotides match TRBD1. The CDR3 loop spans 17 amino acids. Unmatched junction bases numbered 9, after V lost 1 base and J lost 7 bases. Per germline, CDR1 SGHTA and CDR2 FQGNSA. DNA of the CDR3: TGTGCCAGCAGCTTAGTTTCTGGGACAGGGGGCAGTAATACGCAGTATTTT. This encodes CASSLVSGTGGSNTQYF.